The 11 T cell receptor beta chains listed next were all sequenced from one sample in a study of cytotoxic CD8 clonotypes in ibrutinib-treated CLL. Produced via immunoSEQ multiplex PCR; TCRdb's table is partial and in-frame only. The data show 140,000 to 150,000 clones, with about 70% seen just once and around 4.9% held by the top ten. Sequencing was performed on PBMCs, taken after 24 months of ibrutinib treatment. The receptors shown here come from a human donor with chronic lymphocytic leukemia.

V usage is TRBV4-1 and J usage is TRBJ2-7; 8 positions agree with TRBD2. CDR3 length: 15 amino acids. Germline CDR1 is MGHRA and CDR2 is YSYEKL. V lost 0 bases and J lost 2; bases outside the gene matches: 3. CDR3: CASSQDAGGPYEQYF. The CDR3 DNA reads TGCGCCAGCAGCCAAGATGCGGGGGGTCCCTACGAGCAGTACTTC.

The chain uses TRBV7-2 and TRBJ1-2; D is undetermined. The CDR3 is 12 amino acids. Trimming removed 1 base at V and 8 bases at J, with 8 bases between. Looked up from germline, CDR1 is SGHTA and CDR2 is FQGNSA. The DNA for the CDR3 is TGTGCCAGCAGCTTAGGAATGGGAGGCTACACCTTC. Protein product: CASSLGMGGYTF.

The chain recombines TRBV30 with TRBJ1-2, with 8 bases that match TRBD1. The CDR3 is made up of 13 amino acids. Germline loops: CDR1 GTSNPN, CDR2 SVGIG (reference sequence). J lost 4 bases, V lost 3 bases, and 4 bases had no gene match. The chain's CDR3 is CAWSAGGLYGYTF. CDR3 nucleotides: TGTGCCTGGAGCGCAGGGGGCCTCTATGGCTACACCTTC.

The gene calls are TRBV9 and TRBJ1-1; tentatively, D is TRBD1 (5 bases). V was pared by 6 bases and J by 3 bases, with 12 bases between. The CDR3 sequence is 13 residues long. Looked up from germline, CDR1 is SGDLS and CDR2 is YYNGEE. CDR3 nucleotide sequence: TGTGCCAGCACCCCTTGGGGGGACACTGAAGCTTTCTTT. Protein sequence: CASTPWGDTEAFF. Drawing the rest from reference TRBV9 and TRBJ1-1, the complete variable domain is DSGVTQTPKHLITATGQRVTLRCSPRSGDLSVYWYQQSLDQGLQFLIQYYNGEERAKGNILERFSAQQFPDLHSELNLSSLELGDSALYFCASTPWGDTEAFFGQGTRLTVV.

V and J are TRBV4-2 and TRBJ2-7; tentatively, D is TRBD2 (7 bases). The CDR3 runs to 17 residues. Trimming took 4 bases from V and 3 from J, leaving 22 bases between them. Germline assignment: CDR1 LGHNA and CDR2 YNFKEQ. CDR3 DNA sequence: TGTGCCAGCAGCCCAATAGGGGGGGCAGGGCCAGTCTACGAGCAGTACTTC. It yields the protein CASSPIGGAGPVYEQYF.

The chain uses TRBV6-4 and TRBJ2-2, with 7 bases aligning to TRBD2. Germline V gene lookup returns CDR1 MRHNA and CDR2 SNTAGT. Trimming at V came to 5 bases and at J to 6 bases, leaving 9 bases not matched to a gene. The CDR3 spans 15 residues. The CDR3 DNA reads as TGTGCCAGCAGTTTGGCGGCGGGAGCTCCCGGGGAGCTGTTTTTT. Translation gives CASSLAAGAPGELFF.

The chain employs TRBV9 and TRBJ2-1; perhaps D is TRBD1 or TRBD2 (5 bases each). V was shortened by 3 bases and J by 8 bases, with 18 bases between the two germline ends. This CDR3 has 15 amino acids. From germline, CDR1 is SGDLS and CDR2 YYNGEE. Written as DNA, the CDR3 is TGTGCCAGCAGCGGGGGAGAGGACCGGGGCGATGAGCAGTTCTTC. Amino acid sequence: CASSGGEDRGDEQFF.

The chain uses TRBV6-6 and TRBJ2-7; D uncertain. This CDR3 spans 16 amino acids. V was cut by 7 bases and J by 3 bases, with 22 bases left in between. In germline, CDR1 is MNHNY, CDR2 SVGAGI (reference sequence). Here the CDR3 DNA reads TGTGCCAGCACCCCCGCGCGAGGCAGCCGAGACTACGAGCAGTACTTC. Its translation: CASTPARGSRDYEQYF.

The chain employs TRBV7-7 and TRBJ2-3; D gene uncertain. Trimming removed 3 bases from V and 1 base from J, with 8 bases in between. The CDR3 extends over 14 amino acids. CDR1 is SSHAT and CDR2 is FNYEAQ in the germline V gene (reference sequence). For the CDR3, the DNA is TGTGCCAGCAGCTTGGGCGAGGGCACAGATACGCAGTATTTT. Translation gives CASSLGEGTDTQYF.

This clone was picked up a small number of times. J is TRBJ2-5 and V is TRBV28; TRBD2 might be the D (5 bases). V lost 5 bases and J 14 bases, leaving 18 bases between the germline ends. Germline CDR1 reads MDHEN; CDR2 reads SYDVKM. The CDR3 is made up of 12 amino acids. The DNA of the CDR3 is TGTGCCAGCAGTCCCCCCCGCCGGGGTGGATACTTC. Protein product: CASSPPRRGGYF. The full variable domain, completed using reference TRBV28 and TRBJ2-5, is DVKVTQSSRYLVKRTGEKVFLECVQDMDHENMFWYRQDPGLGLRLIYFSYDVKMKEKGDIPEGYSVSREKKERFSLILESASTNQTSMYLCASSPPRRGGYFGPGTRLLVL.

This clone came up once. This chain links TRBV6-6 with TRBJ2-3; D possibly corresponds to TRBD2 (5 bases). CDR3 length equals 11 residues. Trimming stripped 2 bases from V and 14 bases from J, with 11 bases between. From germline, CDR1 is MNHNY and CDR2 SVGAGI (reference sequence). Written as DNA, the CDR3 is TGTGCCAGCAGTTACGCTAGCATGCGGTATTTT. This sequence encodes CASSYASMRYF.